This T cell receptor beta chain emerged from a study of control samples from healthy donors and cancer patients (dated by TCRdb to 2018 to 2020). As to this clone: Its antigen is not yet known. No clone much larger than this one lies a single base away; base qualities are absent.

Receptors were amplified or captured by the immunoSEQ multiplex PCR assay. TCRdb mirrors the immuneACCESS table, restricted to in-frame sequences. Some clones are absent from its copies; in checked studies, under half trace to an unresolved V gene, and the reason for the others is unknown. In this sample the table shows about 120,000 clones, over 80% of which occur a single time. The ten largest clones represent over 2% of the sample. From its cysteine to its phenylalanine, the CDR3 spans 11 amino acids. Of the read, only the CDR3 DNA is kept; its 33 bases are in frame from base 1. At the junction V is shortened by 4 bases and J by 7 bases, with 9 bases in between. The germline V gene encodes CDR1 SGHTS and CDR2 YDEGEE.

The rearrangement combines TRBV5-8 with TRBJ2-7; no D gene call is confident. Sequenced material: blood. This clonotype was obtained from a woman aged 45-65 years in good health. The CDR3: CASSTYGEQYF. The nucleotide sequence is given as TGTGCCAGCAGCACATACGGGGAGCAGTACTTC.